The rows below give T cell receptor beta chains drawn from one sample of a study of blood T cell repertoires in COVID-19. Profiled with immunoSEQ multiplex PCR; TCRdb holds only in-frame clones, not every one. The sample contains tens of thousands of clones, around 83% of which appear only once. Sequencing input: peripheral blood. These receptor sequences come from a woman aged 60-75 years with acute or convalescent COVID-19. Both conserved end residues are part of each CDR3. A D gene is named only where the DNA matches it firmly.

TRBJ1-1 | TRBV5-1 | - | CASSGDTEAFF | TGCGCCAGCAGCGGGGACACAGAAGCTTTCTTT
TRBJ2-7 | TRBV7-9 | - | CASSPQGTEQYF | TGTGCCAGCAGCCCCCAGGGTACCGAGCAGTACTTC
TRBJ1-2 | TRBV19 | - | CASSFREGRPYTF | TGTGCCAGTAGTTTCAGGGAGGGACGTCCTTACACCTTC
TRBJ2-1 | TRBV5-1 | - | CASSFQGLANNEQFF | TGCGCCAGCAGCTTCCAGGGTCTAGCGAACAATGAGCAGTTCTTC
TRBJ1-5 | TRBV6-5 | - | CASRQFDQPQHF | TGTGCCAGTAGACAGTTTGATCAGCCCCAGCATTTT
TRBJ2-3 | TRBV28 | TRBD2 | CASSLTASGGAVPDTQYF | TGTGCCAGCAGTTTAACGGCTAGCGGGGGGGCTGTCCCAGATACGCAGTATTTT
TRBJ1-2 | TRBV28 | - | CASSLQGTGGYTF | TGTGCCAGCAGTCTACAGGGAACGGGTGGCTACACCTTC
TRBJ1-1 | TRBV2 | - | CASSEAVQGEAFF | TGTGCCAGCAGTGAAGCCGTACAGGGAGAAGCTTTCTTT
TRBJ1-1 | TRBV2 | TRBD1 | CASHRGESTEAFF | TGTGCCAGCCACAGGGGGGAGAGCACTGAAGCTTTCTTT
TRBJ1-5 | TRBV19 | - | CASSILSGWVGDTPQHF | TGTGCCAGTAGTATTTTGTCTGGATGGGTAGGGGATACGCCCCAGCATTTT